The count of the clone carrying this TCR beta chain is one. The CDR3 is 15 amino acids. Germline CDR1 is KGHSH and CDR2 is LQKENI. Germline trimming cut 5 bases from V and 7 bases from J; bases unmatched to any gene: 10. This specimen comes from a study of blood T cell repertoires in COVID-19. Overall study: Sample material is recorded as cDNA or gDNA derived from T cells, B-cell-depleted T cells, or PBMCs.

How the authors handled the data: Reference gene primer amplification gave nucleated cell count estimates. Sequenced by immunoSEQ multiplex PCR; TCRdb stores in-frame clones only, minus some. The V and J calls and clone size are taken from that table; D and trimming were inferred from the DNA. This table has around 250,000 clones, 70% to 90% appearing once. Residents of 24 US areas, aged about 18 to 100 years, made up the participants. Participants reported their clinical history, and cohort assignment relied on those reports. The source is a woman aged 50 to 65 who had recovered from COVID-19. The genes are TRBV18 and TRBJ1-5; 8 nucleotides match TRBD1. Specimen: PBMCs or T cells enriched from blood (not recorded which). The DNA of the CDR3 is TGTGCCAGCTCAAAAACAGGGGGAGGAGAGCAGCCCCAGCATTTT. The encoded protein is CASSKTGGGEQPQHF.